These 24 T cell receptor beta chains share one sample of origin, sequenced in a study of control samples from healthy donors and cancer patients. Profiled with immunoSEQ multiplex PCR; TCRdb holds only in-frame clones, not every one. The sample records just over 150,000 clones, approximately 94% being singletons. Sequencing input: blood. Source of these receptors: a woman between 40 and 55 years old in good health.

This clone was seen a single time. The chain uses TRBV27 and TRBJ1-1; no clear D gene. The CDR3 spans 15 residues. The V gene's germline CDR1 is MNHEY and CDR2 SMNVEV (reference sequence). V dropped 2 bases and J dropped 3 bases, with 13 bases sitting between them. The CDR3 reads CASSLKRVPYTEAFF. DNA for the CDR3: TGTGCCAGCAGTTTAAAAAGGGTTCCTTACACTGAAGCTTTCTTT.

The chain is built from TRBV14 and TRBJ2-7; D call uncertain. V was shortened by 5 bases and J by 2 bases, with 13 bases between the two germline ends. Germline-derived CDR1 and CDR2 are SGHDN and FVKESK. The CDR3 spans 14 residues. DNA of the CDR3: TGTGCCAGCAGCGAAAGACCCGGTCCCTACGAGCAGTACTTC. It is translated as CASSERPGPYEQYF.

This chain joins TRBV6-5 and TRBJ2-7; D remains ambiguous. V was clipped by 5 bases and J by 4 bases, with 6 bases between them. The CDR3 spans 11 residues. Germline V gene lookup returns CDR1 MNHEY and CDR2 SVGAGI. The chain's CDR3 is CASSSAYEQYF. Here the CDR3 DNA reads TGTGCCAGCAGTAGCGCTTACGAGCAGTACTTC.

The CDR3 sequence: CASSQTGTQSRSTEAFF. DNA of the CDR3: TGTGCCAGCAGTCAGACCGGGACCCAATCGAGGTCCACTGAAGCTTTCTTT. The genes are TRBV28 and TRBJ1-1; D might be TRBD1 (5 bases). CDR1 and CDR2 from the germline V gene are MDHEN and SYDVKM. The CDR3 totals 17 residues. With 5 bases removed from V and 4 bases from J, the gap between germline ends came to 23 bases.

This clone has a single count. V is TRBV19 and J is TRBJ2-6, with D uncertain. The ends were cut back, 6 bases at V and 2 bases at J, with 5 bases in the middle. The CDR3 loop spans 13 amino acids. Germline V CDR1 and CDR2: LNHDA, SQIVND (reference sequence). As DNA, the CDR3 is TGTGCCAGTAGGGGTGCTGGGGCCAACGTCCTGACTTTC. It translates to CASRGAGANVLTF.

J is TRBJ2-2 and V is TRBV10-3; D is perhaps TRBD1 (5 bases). The CDR3 sequence is 14 residues long. Germline V gene sequence: CDR1 ENHRY, CDR2 SYGVKD. With 6 bases removed from V and 0 bases from J, the gap between germline ends came to 8 bases. CDR3: CAISQGANTGELFF. The CDR3 DNA is TGTGCCATCAGCCAGGGCGCGAACACCGGGGAGCTGTTTTTT.

The chain joins TRBV29-1 to TRBJ1-1, with 8 bases that match TRBD1. Trimming took 4 bases from V and 8 from J; bases not matched to a gene: 3. Germline V CDR1 and CDR2: SQVTM, ANQGSEA. CDR3 length equals 11 residues. This CDR3 reads CSVGTGWEAFF. In nucleotides, the CDR3 is TGCAGCGTTGGGACAGGGTGGGAAGCTTTCTTT.

The chain carries TRBV4-3 and TRBJ1-2; 8 bases are a match to TRBD1. The CDR3 length is 14 residues. The germline V gene has CDR1 LGHNA and CDR2 YSLEER. The trim removed 7 bases at V and 4 bases at J, leaving 8 bases unmatched. CDR3 sequence reads: CASKGQGTIYGYTF. In DNA form, the CDR3 reads TGCGCCAGCAAAGGACAGGGAACAATCTATGGCTACACCTTC.

This clone was found a few times. The chain uses TRBV6-1 and TRBJ1-2, with 7 bases matching TRBD1. V dropped 1 base and J dropped 5; count of bases not matched to a gene: 4. Germline-derived CDR1 and CDR2 are MNHNS and SASEGT. The CDR3 runs 14 residues. CDR3 loop: CASSEGQTGYGYTF. The CDR3 coding sequence is TGTGCCAGCAGTGAAGGACAGACAGGGTATGGCTACACCTTC.

This chain links TRBV4-3 with TRBJ1-2, with 10 bases matching TRBD1. CDR3 length: 16 amino acids. The germline gives CDR1 LGHNA, CDR2 YSLEER. V lost 1 base to trimming and J lost 2 bases; unmatched junction nucleotides: 4. CDR3 DNA sequence: TGCGCCAGCAGCCAAGGCTTGGGACAGGGGAACTATGGCTACACCTTC. Its translation is CASSQGLGQGNYGYTF.

CDR3 in DNA: TGTGCCAGCAGCCGTACAGCCTACGAGCAGTACTTC. Its protein product is CASSRTAYEQYF. This chain connects TRBV7-6 to TRBJ2-7; D is undetermined. CDR1 and CDR2 from the germline V gene are SGHVS and FNYEAQ. The CDR3 has 12 amino acids. The V end was cut by 5 bases, the J end by 2 bases, with 7 bases between.

This clone was detected once. The genes are TRBV19 and TRBJ1-5, with 7 bases fitting TRBD1. Germline V gene data show CDR1 as LNHDA and CDR2 as SQIVND (reference sequence). V gave up 3 bases and J gave up 7 bases; unmatched junction bases: 12. The CDR3 loop spans 16 amino acids. CDR3 sequence (DNA): TGTGCCAGTAGTATTGTTGAGGGGGCGCCTGGACAGCCCCAGCATTTT. This encodes CASSIVEGAPGQPQHF.

The V and J genes are TRBV5-4 and TRBJ1-4; maybe TRBD1 (6 bases). Germline lookup yields CDR1 SGHNT and CDR2 YYREEE (reference sequence). Trimming shortened V by 4 bases and J by 3 bases, and 16 bases separated the two germline ends. The CDR3 loop spans 16 amino acids. Here the CDR3 reads CASSPWSGTPNEKLFF. The CDR3, as DNA: TGTGCCAGCAGCCCCTGGAGCGGGACACCTAATGAAAAACTGTTTTTT.

Concerning this clone: Germline is not matched at one junction end, which may reflect a read error. This rearrangement joins TRBV7-9 to TRBJ1-2; TRBD1 might be the D (5 bases). CDR3 length equals 12 residues. CDR1 is SEHNR, CDR2 FQNEAQ, per germline (reference sequence). The CDR3 here is CASSTGLRGELF. The DNA for the CDR3 is TGTGCCAGCAGCACCGGGCTGCGAGGGGAACTCTTC.

The chain has TRBV7-2 and TRBJ2-6; D remains ambiguous. Germline V CDR1 and CDR2: SGHTA, FQGNSA. This CDR3 has 14 residues. V was clipped by 4 bases and J by 0 bases, with 4 bases between them. In nucleotides, the CDR3 is TGTGCCAGCAGCTCCTACTCTGGGGCCAACGTCCTGACTTTC. Its translation is CASSSYSGANVLTF. Looking up the rest from reference TRBV7-2 and TRBJ2-6 gives the full variable domain: GAGVSQSPSNKVTEKGKDVELRCDPISGHTALYWYRQSLGQGLEFLIYFQGNSAPDKSGLPSDRFSAERTGGSVSTLTIQRTQQEDSAVYLCASSSYSGANVLTFGAGSRLTVL.

This chain connects TRBV6-5 to TRBJ2-1, with 14 bases matching TRBD2. The V segment lost 0 bases and the J segment 9 bases; nucleotides outside the gene matches: 4. Germline V gene data show CDR1 as MNHEY and CDR2 as SVGAGI. This CDR3 region has 16 residues. DNA for the CDR3: TGTGCCAGCAGTTACTCGACTAGCGGGGGGGCGGGTGAGCAGTTCTTC. Translating it yields CASSYSTSGGAGEQFF.

The J gene is TRBJ2-7, the V gene TRBV7-2; TRBD2 aligns across 9 bases. CDR3 length: 14 amino acids. CDR1 and CDR2 from the germline V gene are SGHTA and FQGNSA. The V gene end was trimmed by 4 bases and the J gene end by 6 bases; junction bases not matched to a gene: 7. CDR3 sequence (DNA): TGTGCCAGCAGCTCCTTAGCGGGAGTGGGCGAGCAGTACTTC. It yields the protein CASSSLAGVGEQYF.

This clone was seen just once. The rearrangement links TRBV10-3 to TRBJ1-2; D is undetermined. V dropped 2 bases and J dropped 4 bases, with 8 bases sitting between them. The CDR3 is 13 amino acids. Germline CDR1 reads ENHRY; CDR2 reads SYGVKD. The CDR3: CAISEIGGYGYTF. CDR3 nucleotides: TGTGCCATCAGTGAGATCGGAGGCTATGGCTACACCTTC.

The chain combines TRBV28 with TRBJ1-1; D not certain. This CDR3 is built from 13 residues. V was pared by 7 bases and J by 1 base, with 10 bases between. Looked up from germline, CDR1 is MDHEN and CDR2 is SYDVKM. CDR3 protein: CASIIGRNTEAFF. CDR3 nucleotides: TGTGCCAGCATTATCGGGAGGAACACTGAAGCTTTCTTT.

The CDR3 reads CASSSKTRSSYEQYF. CDR3 coding DNA: TGCGCCAGCAGCTCGAAGACCAGGAGCTCCTACGAGCAGTACTTC. The gene calls are TRBV5-1 and TRBJ2-7; D not resolved. This CDR3 spans 15 amino acids. Germline CDR1 reads SGHRS; CDR2 reads YFSETQ. Trimming cost V 3 bases and J 0 bases, with 13 bases left between them.

The V call is TRBV25-1, the J call TRBJ2-1; 11 bases match TRBD2. This CDR3 has 14 amino acids. Germline V gene data show CDR1 as MGHDK and CDR2 as SYGVNS. The CDR3 spells CASIAGGPLNEQFF. CDR3 DNA sequence: TGTGCTAGTATAGCGGGAGGGCCTCTGAATGAGCAGTTCTTC. The full variable domain, rest sourced from reference TRBV25-1 and TRBJ2-1, is EADIYQTPRYLVIGTGKKITLECSQTMGHDKMYWYQQDPGMELHLIHYSYGVNSTEKGDLSSESTVSRIRTEHFPLTLESARPSHTSQYLCASIAGGPLNEQFFGPGTRLTVL.

This clone was observed once. Within the sample, other DNA sequences also encode this same CDR3. The chain links TRBV7-3 to TRBJ1-1; D unresolved. Germline-derived CDR1 and CDR2 are SGHTA and FQGTGA. Trimming removed 5 bases at V and 1 base at J, with 8 bases between. This CDR3 region has 13 residues. The CDR3 DNA reads as TGTGCCAGCAGCCCCCGACAGAACACTGAAGCTTTCTTT. Its translation is CASSPRQNTEAFF.

The chain combines TRBV27 with TRBJ1-5, with D perhaps TRBD1 (5 bases). Germline assignment: CDR1 MNHEY and CDR2 SMNVEV (reference sequence). The CDR3 length is 14 residues. V shed 7 bases and J shed 4 bases, with 14 bases lying between them. DNA of the CDR3: TGTGCCAGCAACCTGGGGGGGGTTAATCAGCCCCAGCATTTT. Protein product: CASNLGGVNQPQHF.

CDR3 loop: CASRGRSTEAFF. The CDR3, as DNA: TGTGCCAGCAGGGGCAGGAGCACTGAAGCTTTCTTT. The V gene is TRBV11-3, the J gene TRBJ1-1; D is ambiguous. The V and J ends lost 6 bases and 4 bases respectively, with 9 bases between them. This CDR3 is 12 amino acids long. CDR1 SGHNT and CDR2 YENEEA come from the germline V gene.